This TCR beta chain was recovered during a study of early T cells in non-severe SARS-CoV-2 infection. Study-wide background: Unsorted whole-blood RNA was sequenced in bulk, leaving chains unpaired.

In its sample, this clonotype ranks as medium-sized. Individually, cDNA molecules had unique molecular identifiers attached to them. TCRdb analysed the 5' RACE reads with MiXCR anew, one entry per CDR3 protein. The repertoire has more than 75,000 distinct CDR3 sequences, 13% to 15% of them found once; the top ten carry under 6.5%. Sequenced sample: whole blood. The TCR was taken from an adult who was a healthcare worker with PCR-confirmed SARS-CoV-2 infection or an uninfected control (not recorded which).

The CDR3 spells CSVELADYEQYF. Here the CDR3 DNA reads TGCAGCGTTGAACTAGCGGATTACGAGCAGTACTTC. The V call is TRBV29-1, the J call TRBJ2-7; 7 bases match TRBD2. Germline CDR1 is SQVTM and CDR2 is ANQGSEA. Germline trimming cut 2 bases from V and 4 bases from J; bases unmatched to any gene: 2. The CDR3 runs 12 residues.